This T cell receptor beta chain derives from a study of blood T cell repertoires in COVID-19. The wider study: The United States, Italy and Spain were the sources of the acute and convalescent COVID-19 samples. The analysed material was cDNA or gDNA that came from T cells, B-cell-depleted T cells, or PBMCs.

The CDR3 contains 14 residues. Germline loops: CDR1 SGHKS, CDR2 YYEKEE (reference sequence). V was cut by 1 base and J by 7 bases, with 14 bases left in between. Study processing details: Reference gene primers were amplified, and this amplification served to estimate nucleated cell counts. Generated by immunoSEQ multiplex PCR, the TCRdb table keeps only in-frame clones and is missing some. D and trimming come from the DNA, and the V and J calls and clone size come from that table. This sample has about 34,000 clones; about 84% occur once, and the top ten carry approximately 3.4%. The source material was peripheral blood. The chain is built from TRBV5-5 and TRBJ2-5; D is perhaps TRBD2 (6 bases). This TCR derives from a man in his 70s with COVID-19, enrolled during active disease. The CDR3 nucleotides read TGTGCCAGCAGCTTGTTGTCGGGGGACGGGACCCAGTACTTC. The encoded protein is CASSLLSGDGTQYF.